The source of this T cell receptor beta chain is a study of T cell responses to AZD1222 COVID-19 vaccine. This CDR3 is built from 18 residues. The germline V gene encodes CDR1 LNHDA and CDR2 SQIVND (reference sequence). V lost 6 bases and J lost 2, with 25 bases in between. Measured with immunoSEQ multiplex PCR; TCRdb has only the in-frame clones, and not every one. The profile shows roughly 150,000 clones, roughly nine tenths of them singletons. This sample comprised peripheral blood, obtained 28 days after the second AZD1222 dose. The clonotype comes from an adult who received the AZD1222 COVID-19 vaccine. This rearrangement joins TRBV19 to TRBJ1-2; possibly TRBD1 for D (5 bases). CDR3 nucleotide sequence: TGTGCCAGTAGAAGATCGGGACCGACCCAAGGAAAAAACTATGGCTACACCTTC. Amino acid sequence: CASRRSGPTQGKNYGYTF. Full variable domain (remainder filled in from reference TRBV19 and TRBJ1-2): DGGITQSPKYLFRKEGQNVTLSCEQNLNHDAMYWYRQDPGQGLRLIYYSQIVNDFQKGDIAEGYSVSREKKESFPLTVTSAQKNPTAFYLCASRRSGPTQGKNYGYTFGSGTRLTVV.